Each of the 29 T cell receptor beta chains below was sequenced from the same sample in a study of blood T cell repertoires in COVID-19. Assay: immunoSEQ multiplex PCR; the TCRdb copy retains only in-frame clones and omits some. The sample contains 150,000 or so clones, around 83% of which appear only once. The material sequenced was PBMCs or T cells enriched from blood (not recorded which). These TCRs come from a woman between 45 and 65 years old in a cohort exposed to, infected with or recovered from COVID-19 (not recorded which).

The rearrangement joins TRBV5-4 to TRBJ2-2; 11 nucleotides match TRBD2. V lost 4 bases, J lost 1 base, and 9 bases stayed unmatched. In germline, CDR1 is SGHNT, CDR2 YYREEE (reference sequence). This CDR3 contains 18 residues. This CDR3 is CASSRGTSGTRNTGELFF. CDR3 coding DNA: TGTGCCAGCAGCCGAGGGACTAGCGGCACGCGGAACACCGGGGAGCTGTTTTTT.

The chain recombines TRBV14 with TRBJ2-7; a weak D match, TRBD1 (6 bases). The V gene lost 4 bases and the J gene lost 6 bases, with 19 bases spanning the gap. The CDR3 totals 15 residues. Germline V CDR1 and CDR2: SGHDN, FVKESK. The CDR3 sequence is CASSPRSGTPREQYF. As DNA, the CDR3 is TGTGCCAGCAGCCCACGATCCGGGACACCCCGCGAGCAGTACTTC.

The chain is built from TRBV7-3 and TRBJ1-6; a weak D match, TRBD1 (6 bases). V gave up 5 bases and J gave up 13 bases, with 15 bases separating them. The CDR3 sequence is 13 residues long. Germline V gene data show CDR1 as SGHTA and CDR2 as FQGTGA. In DNA form, the CDR3 reads TGTGCCAGCAGCCTAGGACAGTCCTCGCCCCTCCACTTT. Translated, it gives CASSLGQSSPLHF.

The V and J genes are TRBV21-1 and TRBJ2-7; the table's D call TRBD1 went unverified against the DNA. TRBV21-1 is designated a pseudogene. The CDR3 is made up of 14 amino acids. The CDR3 spells CASSSDRASYEQYF. The CDR3 bases are TGTGCCAGCAGCAGCGACAGGGCATCCTACGAGCAGTACTTC.

The rearrangement joins TRBV3-1 (or the pseudogene TRBV3-2) to TRBJ1-1, with 8 bases that match TRBD1. The germline V gene encodes CDR1 LGHDT and CDR2 YNNKEL (reference sequence). J gave up 8 bases and V 4 bases, and 12 bases lay outside the gene matches. The CDR3 runs to 15 residues. CDR3: CASSPPGGTGSEAFF. The DNA of the CDR3 is TGTGCCAGCAGCCCCCCAGGCGGGACAGGTTCAGAAGCTTTCTTT.

The chain joins TRBV9 to TRBJ2-3; 12 nucleotides match TRBD2. The ends lost 3 bases at V and 5 bases at J; junction bases unmatched: 4. Germline-derived CDR1 and CDR2 are SGDLS and YYNGEE. The CDR3 has 15 residues. The CDR3 nucleotides read TGTGCCAGCAGCGCGACTAGCGGGAGAATAGATACGCAGTATTTT. It specifies CASSATSGRIDTQYF.

The chain is built from TRBV4-1 and TRBJ1-4; D is uncertain. Germline values: CDR1 MGHRA, CDR2 YSYEKL. The CDR3 totals 13 residues. Trimming took 5 bases from V and 7 from J, leaving 11 bases between them. CDR3 coding DNA: TGCGCCAGCAGCAAGGTTGCGGGTGAAAAACTGTTTTTT. Its protein is CASSKVAGEKLFF.

The V and J genes are TRBV18 and TRBJ1-6; D remains ambiguous. The V end was cut by 6 bases, the J end by 2 bases, with 20 bases between. There are 18 residues in the CDR3. Germline V gene data show CDR1 as KGHSH and CDR2 as LQKENI. Written as DNA, the CDR3 is TGTGCCAGCTCTCCCGAGGGAGTGGACCGGACCTATAATTCACCCCTCCACTTT. It is translated as CASSPEGVDRTYNSPLHF.

The chain couples TRBV7-2 to TRBJ1-5; possible D gene TRBD1, 6 bases. The CDR3 contains 15 residues. The germline V and J ends were trimmed by 3 bases and 0 bases, with 9 bases remaining between them. The germline CDR1 and CDR2 sequences are SGHTA and FQGNSA. The CDR3: CASSLDSNSNQPQHF. In nucleotides, the CDR3 is TGTGCCAGCAGCTTGGACAGTAATAGCAATCAGCCCCAGCATTTT.

As DNA, the CDR3 is TGTGCCAGCAGCTTTGGTGGTTCGGGACTGAGCAATCAGCCCCAGCATTTT. It encodes CASSFGGSGLSNQPQHF. The V gene is TRBV7-9, the J gene TRBJ1-5; possible D gene TRBD1, 5 bases. V lost 3 bases to trimming and J lost 1 base, with 16 bases between them. The germline gives CDR1 SEHNR, CDR2 FQNEAQ (reference sequence). This CDR3 region has 17 residues.

The chain carries TRBV28 and TRBJ1-4; D perhaps matches TRBD1 (5 bases). Germline loops: CDR1 MDHEN, CDR2 SYDVKM. This CDR3 contains 12 residues. Trimming took 6 bases from V and 7 from J, leaving 9 bases between them. The CDR3 region is CASRGVGEKLFF. CDR3 nucleotide sequence: TGTGCCAGCAGAGGGGTCGGTGAAAAACTGTTTTTT.

Remarks on this clone: A read error may produce the germline difference seen at one junction end. The chain recombines TRBV12-3 or TRBV12-4 with TRBJ1-2; D unclear. The CDR3 sequence is 8 residues long. DNA of the CDR3: TGTGCCAGCAGCCACATCGCCTTC. This translates into CASSHIAF.

The chain carries TRBV11-2 and TRBJ1-1; TRBD1 aligns across 8 bases. V gave up 3 bases and J gave up 3 bases; unmatched junction bases: 3. The CDR3 spans 14 residues. Germline values: CDR1 SGHAT, CDR2 FQNNGV. The CDR3 protein is CASSFQGADTEAFF. The CDR3 DNA reads TGTGCCAGCAGCTTTCAGGGGGCGGACACTGAAGCTTTCTTT.

V usage is TRBV7-9 and J usage is TRBJ2-2; 8 nucleotides agree with TRBD1. V was pared by 5 bases and J by 1 base, with 9 bases of the junction left unmatched. Germline lookup yields CDR1 SEHNR and CDR2 FQNEAQ (reference sequence). This CDR3 has 17 residues. The CDR3 is CASSRLGGTGNTGELFF. In DNA, the CDR3 is TGTGCCAGCAGCCGGTTAGGCGGGACAGGGAACACCGGGGAGCTGTTTTTT.

This chain uses TRBV10-3 with TRBJ2-7; D is undetermined. V was clipped by 8 bases and J by 2 bases, with 13 bases between them. CDR1 is ENHRY and CDR2 is SYGVKD in the germline V gene. CDR3 length: 13 amino acids. The CDR3 loop is CAILSSSTYEQYF. Written as DNA, the CDR3 is TGTGCCATCCTGTCTAGTTCTACCTACGAGCAGTACTTC.

The chain combines TRBV28 with TRBJ2-5; TRBD2 matches 8 bases. CDR3 length equals 16 residues. V shed 7 bases and J 5 bases; nucleotides not matched to a gene: 15. Per the germline V gene, CDR1 is MDHEN and CDR2 is SYDVKM. This CDR3 reads CASTPRGLGGGETQYF. The CDR3 DNA reads as TGTGCCAGCACCCCACGGGGACTAGGGGGTGGGGAGACCCAGTACTTC.

The J gene is TRBJ1-5, the V gene TRBV19; 7 nucleotides match TRBD1. Germline V gene sequence: CDR1 LNHDA, CDR2 SQIVND (reference sequence). CDR3 size: 15 residues. V lost 1 base to trimming and J lost 4 bases; unmatched junction nucleotides: 4. For the CDR3, the DNA is TGTGCCAGTAGTATAGTGGGGACAGTTAATCAGCCCCAGCATTTT. Translated, it gives CASSIVGTVNQPQHF.

The chain carries TRBV5-1 and TRBJ2-5, with 10 bases aligning to TRBD1. The CDR3 consists of 16 residues. Trimming at V came to 1 base and at J to 2 bases, leaving 5 bases not matched to a gene. Per germline, CDR1 SGHRS and CDR2 YFSETQ. The CDR3 DNA reads TGCGCCAGCAGCTTGATGGACAGGGGGTTTCAAGAGACCCAGTACTTC. Translated, it gives CASSLMDRGFQETQYF.

The CDR3 nucleotides read TGTGCCAGCAGTTACGGAACAGGGCGAACTGGCTACACCTTC. Translation gives CASSYGTGRTGYTF. The rearrangement joins TRBV6-5 to TRBJ1-2; perhaps TRBD1 as D (6 bases). The V gene's germline CDR1 is MNHEY and CDR2 SVGAGI. The CDR3 loop spans 14 amino acids. The ends were cut back, 2 bases at V and 7 bases at J, with 14 bases in the middle.

The gene calls are TRBV5-1 and TRBJ1-2; maybe TRBD1 (5 bases). This CDR3 has 13 residues. Trimming took 2 bases from V and 7 from J, leaving 12 bases between them. Germline values: CDR1 SGHRS, CDR2 YFSETQ. CDR3 in DNA: TGCGCCAGCAGCTTCAGGGATGGAGCTGGCTACACCTTC. Its translation is CASSFRDGAGYTF.

V usage is TRBV29-1 and J usage is TRBJ2-2; tentative D call: TRBD2 (6 bases). Germline V CDR1 and CDR2: SQVTM, ANQGSEA. The CDR3 is 14 residues long. V shed 8 bases and J shed 4 bases, with 17 bases lying between them. CDR3 amino acids: CSTSGTYCTGELFF. The CDR3 nucleotides are TGCAGCACTTCCGGGACTTACTGCACCGGGGAGCTGTTTTTT.

The chain carries TRBV6-5 and TRBJ1-2; D is unclear. The CDR3 covers 13 residues. Trimming removed 0 bases from V and 6 bases from J, with 8 bases in between. CDR1 and CDR2 (germline): MNHEY, SVGAGI. CDR3 coding DNA: TGTGCCAGCAGTTACTCATTGAGGGATGGCTACACCTTC. This translates into CASSYSLRDGYTF.

The chain carries TRBV7-6 and TRBJ1-4; D might be TRBD1 (5 bases). The CDR3 covers 13 residues. Germline CDR1 and CDR2: SGHVS and FNYEAQ. Trimming cost V 4 bases and J 4 bases, with 7 bases left between them. As DNA, the CDR3 is TGTGCCAGCAGCTCGGGGGGTAATGAAAAACTGTTTTTT. Translation: CASSSGGNEKLFF.

About this clone itself: Other DNA sequences in this sample translate to the same CDR3. The CDR3 nucleotides read TGTGCCAGCAGTGGCCTTACCTATAATTCACCCCTCCACTTT. Translation gives CASSGLTYNSPLHF. The chain links TRBV27 to TRBJ1-6; D unclear. Germline CDR1 reads MNHEY; CDR2 reads SMNVEV (reference sequence). CDR3 length: 14 residues. The V and J ends lost 5 bases and 2 bases respectively, with 7 bases between them.

The sample holds one count of this clone. V gene TRBV5-1 combines with J gene TRBJ2-1; 14 bases align to TRBD2. The germline V gene encodes CDR1 SGHRS and CDR2 YFSETQ. The CDR3 runs 18 residues. The junction had 7 bases not matched to a gene; V was cut back by 4 bases and J by 1 base. The CDR3 DNA is TGCGCCAGCAGCCCGGGACTAGCGGGAGTATTATCCTACAATGAGCAGTTCTTC. Translation: CASSPGLAGVLSYNEQFF.

This clone was recorded once. The V and J genes are TRBV24-1 and TRBJ1-1, with TRBD1 matching 9 bases. The germline CDR1 and CDR2 sequences are KGHDR and SFDVKD. The CDR3 length is 14 residues. The J segment lost 2 bases and the V segment lost 6 bases, leaving 3 bases of the junction unmatched. The CDR3 sequence: CATSQQGANTEAFF. The DNA for the CDR3 is TGTGCCACCAGTCAACAGGGGGCTAACACTGAAGCTTTCTTT.

This clone has a single count. The chain joins TRBV3-1 (or the pseudogene TRBV3-2) to TRBJ2-3, with D possibly matching TRBD2 (5 bases). The ends were cut back, 4 bases at V and 0 bases at J, with 8 bases in the middle. Per germline, CDR1 LGHDT and CDR2 YNNKEL (reference sequence). There are 14 residues in the CDR3. The CDR3 DNA is TGTGCCAGCAGCCCCGAGGGCAGCACAGATACGCAGTATTTT. Translation gives CASSPEGSTDTQYF.

The rearrangement uses TRBV3-1 (or the pseudogene TRBV3-2) and TRBJ2-2, with D perhaps TRBD1 (6 bases). Germline lookup yields CDR1 LGHDT and CDR2 YNNKEL (reference sequence). CDR3 length: 17 residues. Trimming pared 2 bases from V and 2 bases from J, leaving 15 bases between. This chain's CDR3 is CASSQTLKTGNTGELFF. CDR3 bases: TGTGCCAGCAGCCAAACACTTAAGACAGGAAACACCGGGGAGCTGTTTTTT.

The chain uses TRBV27 and TRBJ2-3; perhaps TRBD2 as D (6 bases). Germline CDR1 is MNHEY and CDR2 is SMNVEV (reference sequence). V dropped 7 bases and J dropped 0 bases, with 17 bases sitting between them. The CDR3 is 16 residues long. This CDR3 reads CASNPLSGTSTDTQYF. For the CDR3, the DNA is TGTGCCAGCAACCCCTTATCAGGGACTAGCACAGATACGCAGTATTTT.